A single sample gave rise to the 17 T cell receptor beta chains below, sequenced in a study of technical replicates of blood from four donors (dated by TCRdb to about 2017). Receptor libraries were prepared by the immunoSEQ multiplex PCR assay. TCRdb re-hosts the immuneACCESS table, in-frame sequences only. Its copies lack some clones; in the studies checked, an unresolved V gene accounts for under half of them, and the cause for the rest is not known. In all, the sample holds some 80,000 clones, and around 97% of those were seen once. Of the sample, almost 0.3% is held by the ten largest clones. The sequenced sample consisted of T cells isolated from PBMCs. The receptor source for this set is a human donor in good health.

The chain has TRBV19 and TRBJ2-7, with 9 bases that match TRBD1. With 5 bases clipped from V and 4 bases from J, the junction kept 9 bases outside the gene matches. The CDR3 contains 15 residues. The germline CDR1 and CDR2 sequences are LNHDA and SQIVND (reference sequence). CDR3 residues: CASSLTGTGNYEQYF. The DNA for the CDR3 is TGTGCCAGTAGTTTGACCGGGACAGGGAATTACGAGCAGTACTTC.

CDR3 protein: CASGPGDNYGYTF. The DNA of the CDR3 is TGTGCCAGCGGACCGGGGGATAACTATGGCTACACCTTC. The rearrangement links TRBV2 to TRBJ1-2; maybe TRBD1 (5 bases). The CDR3 is 13 amino acids. Deletions cut 8 bases from V and 1 base from J, with 11 bases between. The germline CDR1 and CDR2 sequences are SNHLY and FYNNEI.

The chain employs TRBV5-1 and TRBJ1-1; 10 bases map to TRBD1. The J segment lost 0 bases and the V segment lost 4 bases, leaving 9 bases of the junction unmatched. Germline-derived CDR1 and CDR2 are SGHRS and YFSETQ. The CDR3 has 17 amino acids. CDR3 sequence: CASSPGTGDTLNTEAFF. The CDR3 nucleotides read TGCGCCAGCAGCCCAGGGACAGGGGATACCTTGAACACTGAAGCTTTCTTT.

The chain joins TRBV21-1 to TRBJ2-1; the table calls TRBD1, which could not be checked here. TRBV21-1 is listed as a pseudogene. The CDR3 is 18 residues long. In DNA form, the CDR3 reads TGTGCCAGCAGCAAACAGACAGGCAGGTCCAGGACCTACAATGAGCAGTTCTTC. Amino acids: CASSKQTGRSRTYNEQFF.

J is TRBJ1-4 and V is TRBV9, with TRBD1 identical over 7 bases. V dropped 3 bases and J dropped 8; count of bases not matched to a gene: 10. The CDR3 has 15 amino acids. Germline CDR1 and CDR2: SGDLS and YYNGEE. CDR3 residues: CASSASTGQGEKLFF. CDR3 nucleotides: TGTGCCAGCAGCGCGTCGACAGGGCAAGGCGAAAAACTGTTTTTT.

V is TRBV4-3 and J is TRBJ2-7; 9 bases align to TRBD1. The length of the CDR3 is 16 residues. The trim removed 4 bases at V and 6 bases at J, leaving 13 bases unmatched. The V gene's germline CDR1 is LGHNA and CDR2 YSLEER. CDR3 DNA: TGCGCCAGCAGCCGTACTTACGGGACAGGGTCTGCCGAGCAGTACTTC. Translated, it gives CASSRTYGTGSAEQYF.

V is TRBV27 and J is TRBJ2-3; 7 bases line up with TRBD2. V dropped 2 bases and J dropped 5; count of bases not matched to a gene: 4. The CDR3 consists of 14 residues. Germline values: CDR1 MNHEY, CDR2 SMNVEV (reference sequence). The CDR3 loop is CASSLGGSIDTQYF. CDR3 nucleotides: TGTGCCAGCAGTTTAGGCGGGAGTATAGATACGCAGTATTTT.

The gene calls are TRBV5-4 and TRBJ2-7; 10 bases agree with TRBD2. There are 14 residues in the CDR3. Germline V gene sequence: CDR1 SGHNT, CDR2 YYREEE (reference sequence). V dropped 9 bases and J dropped 0; count of bases not matched to a gene: 6. The CDR3 protein is CATRTSGTSYEQYF. The CDR3 nucleotides are TGTGCCACCCGAACTAGCGGGACCTCCTACGAGCAGTACTTC.

This clone was found once. This chain uses TRBV4-2 with TRBJ1-1, with 11 positions matching TRBD1. Germline values: CDR1 LGHNA, CDR2 YNFKEQ. V trimming: 6 bases; J trimming: 0 bases; junction bases outside the gene matches: 6. The CDR3 totals 16 residues. The CDR3 coding sequence is TGTGCCAGCAGAGACCGGGACAGGGGGGTGAACACTGAAGCTTTCTTT. This sequence encodes CASRDRDRGVNTEAFF.

This clone was detected once. In nucleotides, the CDR3 is TGTGCCAGCAGCCCCTCTAGCCCTTACAATGAGCAGTTCTTC. The encoded protein is CASSPSSPYNEQFF. The V call is TRBV7-9, the J call TRBJ2-1; tentative D call: TRBD2 (5 bases). V shed 5 bases and J shed 4 bases, with 12 bases lying between them. In germline, CDR1 is SEHNR, CDR2 FQNEAQ (reference sequence). CDR3 size: 14 residues.

The chain employs TRBV7-6 and TRBJ2-2; 12 bases are shared with TRBD2. This CDR3 has 16 amino acids. The V segment lost 6 bases and the J segment 5 bases; nucleotides outside the gene matches: 7. The germline V gene has CDR1 SGHVS and CDR2 FNYEAQ. The CDR3 sequence is CASSLRLAGETGELFF. CDR3 nucleotides: TGTGCCAGCAGTCTGAGACTAGCGGGAGAAACCGGGGAGCTGTTTTTT.

This sequence joins TRBV4-2 and TRBJ2-7; TRBD2 matches at 9 bases. V lost 0 bases, J lost 3 bases, and 3 bases stayed unmatched. This CDR3 is 15 amino acids long. Looked up from germline, CDR1 is LGHNA and CDR2 is YNFKEQ. The DNA for the CDR3 is TGTGCCAGCAGCCAAGATAGCGGGGGTTTCTACGAGCAGTACTTC. This gives the protein CASSQDSGGFYEQYF.

The CDR3 bases are TGTGCCAGCAGTTACTCGTTCACAGTCCAGGAGCAGTACTTC. Translation gives CASSYSFTVQEQYF. J is TRBJ2-7 and V is TRBV6-5, with no clear D. This CDR3 comprises 14 residues. In germline, CDR1 is MNHEY, CDR2 SVGAGI. Trimming pared 0 bases from V and 7 bases from J, leaving 13 bases between.

This chain joins TRBV28 and TRBJ1-2; D is possibly TRBD1 (6 bases). The germline V and J ends were trimmed by 5 bases and 3 bases, with 16 bases remaining between them. CDR1 is MDHEN and CDR2 is SYDVKM in the germline V gene. This CDR3 contains 15 residues. Written as DNA, the CDR3 is TGTGCCAGCAGTGACGACAGGAGCGGTTACTATGGCTACACCTTC. It yields the protein CASSDDRSGYYGYTF.

The CDR3 nucleotides are TGTGCCAGCAGTTTACAACGTAGATCGGATACGCAGTATTTT. Translated: CASSLQRRSDTQYF. This chain joins TRBV28 and TRBJ2-3; no clear D. V was pared by 2 bases and J by 6 bases, with 12 bases between. The CDR3 extends over 14 amino acids. Germline V gene sequence: CDR1 MDHEN, CDR2 SYDVKM.

The chain employs TRBV2 and TRBJ2-1; D gene uncertain. The CDR3 has 14 residues. Germline V gene data show CDR1 as SNHLY and CDR2 as FYNNEI. The V and J ends lost 10 bases and 0 bases respectively, with 13 bases between them. This chain's CDR3 is CATESKSSYNEQFF. In DNA, the CDR3 is TGTGCCACCGAGTCGAAGAGCTCCTACAATGAGCAGTTCTTC.

The chain joins TRBV4-3 to TRBJ2-1; 11 positions agree with TRBD2. This CDR3 has 17 residues. The germline gives CDR1 LGHNA, CDR2 YSLEER. Germline trimming cut 2 bases from V and 7 bases from J; bases unmatched to any gene: 10. CDR3 amino acids: CASSQSPPLAGVNEQFF. The CDR3 nucleotides read TGCGCCAGCAGCCAATCTCCCCCACTAGCGGGAGTAAATGAGCAGTTCTTC.